This T cell receptor beta chain was recorded in a study of T cell responses to AZD1222 COVID-19 vaccine. Findings and limits, study-wide: Spike-specific TCR breadth and depth were elevated following two AZD1222 doses.

The protocol was immunoSEQ multiplex PCR, while the TCRdb copy is restricted to in-frame clones and leaves out a portion. The sample has 120,000 or so clones, 90% seen once. This clone showed up just once. Its target is unknown. Trimming cost V 5 bases and J 4 bases, with 14 bases left between them. Germline V CDR1 and CDR2: SGHTA, FQGNSA. The CDR3 consists of 14 residues. The TCR comes from an adult who received the MenACWY meningococcal vaccine as a control. The specimen was peripheral blood, collected 28 days after the second dose of the MenACWY control vaccine. The V call is TRBV7-2, the J call TRBJ1-2, with D perhaps matching TRBD1 (5 bases). This CDR3 is CASSPRMTAYGYTF. The CDR3 DNA is TGTGCCAGCAGCCCTCGGATGACAGCCTATGGCTACACCTTC.